This T cell receptor (beta chain) emerged from a study of blood T cell repertoires in COVID-19. Across the whole study: Acute-phase and convalescent COVID-19 samples originated in the United States, Italy and Spain. T cells, B-cell-depleted T cells, or PBMCs provided the cDNA or gDNA that served as material.

Authors' methods: Amplification of reference gene primers was used by the study to estimate nucleated cell counts. This table comes from immunoSEQ multiplex PCR, and its TCRdb copy is limited to in-frame clones, with some not included. For V, J and clone size, that table is used; D and trimming come from the DNA. The profile shows some 330,000 clones, around 87% of them singletons. To note about this clone: Distinct nucleotide sequences in the sample also encode this CDR3.

This CDR3 spans 13 amino acids. With V trimmed by 4 bases and J by 3 bases, 1 base remained unmatched. Looked up from germline, CDR1 is LNHDA and CDR2 is SQIVND (reference sequence). The source material was peripheral blood. The chain has TRBV19 and TRBJ1-1; 8 bases agree with TRBD1. The source of this sequence is a woman aged 45-60 years with active or convalescent COVID-19. This chain's CDR3 is CASSTDRDTEAFF. The CDR3, as DNA: TGTGCCAGTAGTACGGACAGGGACACTGAAGCTTTCTTT.